The 32 T cell receptor beta chains in this list originate from one sample, sequenced in a study of shared clonotypes between healthy human individuals. Using immunoSEQ multiplex PCR, the repertoire was profiled, and TCRdb retains in-frame clones only, with some absent. The sample includes about 480,000 clones, roughly 78% of them seen just once. Sequencing used PBMCs. Source of these receptors: a woman in her 40s in good health. Some clones in this sample may be carry-over from other donors' samples.

This clone showed up just a few times. This chain joins TRBV14 and TRBJ2-1, with D unresolved. Trimming stripped 4 bases from V and 4 bases from J, with 11 bases between. Germline-derived CDR1 and CDR2 are SGHDN and FVKESK. The CDR3 has 14 amino acids. CDR3 in DNA: TGTGCCAGCAGCCCCCGGGCAGAATACAATGAGCAGTTCTTC. Its protein product is CASSPRAEYNEQFF.

The V call is TRBV25-1, the J call TRBJ2-2, with 9 positions matching TRBD1. Trimming took 1 base from V and 7 from J; bases not matched to a gene: 4. The CDR3 has 15 amino acids. Germline V gives CDR1 MGHDK, CDR2 SYGVNS. CDR3 region: CASSEWDRVDGELFF. The DNA of the CDR3 is TGTGCCAGCAGTGAATGGGACAGGGTGGACGGGGAGCTGTTTTTT.

In nucleotides, the CDR3 is TGTGCCAGCAGCTTCCGGCTAGCGGGAGGGGAAGGTACCGGGGAGCTGTTTTTT. As protein: CASSFRLAGGEGTGELFF. This sequence joins TRBV11-2 and TRBJ2-2; 12 bases map to TRBD2. V was pared by 3 bases and J by 5 bases, with 10 bases of the junction left unmatched. Germline CDR1 reads SGHAT; CDR2 reads FQNNGV. This CDR3 has 18 residues.

To note about this clone: Other DNA sequences of this sample code for an identical CDR3. The rearrangement links TRBV18 to TRBJ2-5, with TRBD2 as a possible D gene (6 bases). V dropped 6 bases and J dropped 2 bases, with 13 bases sitting between them. Germline CDR1 reads KGHSH; CDR2 reads LQKENI. The CDR3 extends over 14 amino acids. In DNA form, the CDR3 reads TGTGCCAGCTCTCCTACAGCGGGTCAAGAGACCCAGTACTTC. Translation: CASSPTAGQETQYF.

The chain couples TRBV4-3 to TRBJ2-3; 8 bases line up with TRBD2. Germline trimming cut 3 bases from V and 4 bases from J; bases unmatched to any gene: 18. The CDR3 runs to 19 residues. The germline V gene encodes CDR1 LGHNA and CDR2 YSLEER. The CDR3 DNA reads as TGCGCCAGCAGCCATAGTTCTCGAAATATAGCGGGAAGGCCAGATACGCAGTATTTT. Translating it yields CASSHSSRNIAGRPDTQYF.

The J gene is TRBJ2-5, the V gene TRBV7-6, with D uncertain. The V and J ends lost 0 bases and 5 bases respectively, with 7 bases between them. The CDR3 extends over 13 amino acids. In germline, CDR1 is SGHVS, CDR2 FNYEAQ. CDR3 protein: CASSLAMRETQYF. CDR3 DNA sequence: TGTGCCAGCAGCTTAGCGATGAGGGAGACCCAGTACTTC.

This rearrangement joins TRBV7-2 to TRBJ2-3; no firm D call. Per the germline V gene, CDR1 is SGHTA and CDR2 is FQGNSA. Trimming took 5 bases from V and 8 from J, leaving 17 bases between them. This CDR3 has 14 residues. Here the CDR3 reads CASSTYTTLGTQYF. CDR3 bases: TGTGCCAGCAGCACCTATACCACATTGGGTACGCAGTATTTT.

The rearrangement links TRBV11-3 to TRBJ1-2; no firm D call. Germline CDR1 is SGHNT and CDR2 is YENEEA. The CDR3 totals 12 residues. V shed 2 bases and J shed 4 bases, with 5 bases lying between them. The chain's CDR3 is CASSLSGYGYTF. The CDR3, as DNA: TGTGCCAGCAGCTTATCCGGCTATGGCTACACCTTC.

Worth noting for this clone: Other DNA variants within this sample encode the same CDR3. The CDR3 here is CASSVRGSGTGELFF. For the CDR3, the DNA is TGTGCCAGCAGCGTGCGGGGGAGTGGCACCGGGGAGCTGTTTTTT. The V gene is TRBV9, the J gene TRBJ2-2, with 7 bases matching TRBD2. V shed 2 bases and J 4 bases; nucleotides not matched to a gene: 5. The CDR3 loop spans 15 amino acids. Germline V gene data show CDR1 as SGDLS and CDR2 as YYNGEE. The whole variable domain, filled in from reference TRBV9 and TRBJ2-2, reads DSGVTQTPKHLITATGQRVTLRCSPRSGDLSVYWYQQSLDQGLQFLIQYYNGEERAKGNILERFSAQQFPDLHSELNLSSLELGDSALYFCASSVRGSGTGELFFGEGSRLTVL.

The table lists this clone with a few counts. This chain joins TRBV7-3 and TRBJ1-1; maybe TRBD1 (6 bases). Germline CDR1 SGHTA, CDR2 FQGTGA. The CDR3 is 13 amino acids. The germline V and J ends were trimmed by 2 bases and 11 bases, with 15 bases remaining between them. DNA of the CDR3: TGTGCCAGCAGCTTATGGGCAGGGGATCCGGCTTTCTTT. This codes for CASSLWAGDPAFF.

This chain connects TRBV9 to TRBJ2-1; 9 positions agree with TRBD2. V lost 5 bases, J lost 0 bases, and 3 bases stayed unmatched. This CDR3 contains 15 residues. CDR1 SGDLS and CDR2 YYNGEE come from the germline V gene. In DNA form, the CDR3 reads TGTGCCAGCAGTCGACTAGCGGACTCCTACAATGAGCAGTTCTTC. Translating gives CASSRLADSYNEQFF. Based on the CDR3 plus reference TRBV9 and TRBJ2-1, the full variable domain is DSGVTQTPKHLITATGQRVTLRCSPRSGDLSVYWYQQSLDQGLQFLIQYYNGEERAKGNILERFSAQQFPDLHSELNLSSLELGDSALYFCASSRLADSYNEQFFGPGTRLTVL.

The table lists this clone with a count of one. The rearrangement joins TRBV21-1 to TRBJ2-3; the D call in the table, TRBD2, was not verified against the DNA. TRBV21-1 is a known pseudogene. The CDR3 extends over 19 amino acids. The CDR3 coding sequence is TGTGCCAGCAGCAGAGGGGGACTAGCGGGAGGGGACGGCACAGATACGCAGTATTTT. Its translation is CASSRGGLAGGDGTDTQYF.

This sequence joins TRBV7-2 and TRBJ1-3; the D is unclear. Germline V lookup: CDR1 SGHTA, CDR2 FQGNSA. The V end was cut by 1 base, the J end by 0 bases, with 13 bases between. There are 17 residues in the CDR3. DNA for the CDR3: TGTGCCAGCAGCTTAGTATCCAACATCTACTCTGGAAACACCATATATTTT. The encoded protein is CASSLVSNIYSGNTIYF.

The rearrangement uses TRBV18 and TRBJ1-2, with D unresolved. V gave up 1 base and J gave up 8 bases, with 17 bases separating them. Per the germline V gene, CDR1 is KGHSH and CDR2 is LQKENI. This CDR3 is built from 15 residues. CDR3 coding DNA: TGTGCCAGCTCACCACGACGAGATCCTTGGGAGGGCTACACCTTC. Its translation: CASSPRRDPWEGYTF. The complete variable domain, with remaining parts taken from reference TRBV18 and TRBJ1-2, reads NAGVMQNPRHLVRRRGQEARLRCSPMKGHSHVYWYRQLPEEGLKFMVYLQKENIIDESGMPKERFSAEFPKEGPSILRIQQVVRGDSAAYFCASSPRRDPWEGYTFGSGTRLTVV.

Worth noting for this clone: A single base is all that separates this from a far larger clone, so a read error is likely. J is TRBJ2-1 and V is TRBV29-1; 11 nucleotides agree with TRBD2. J lost 4 bases, V lost 6 bases, and 8 bases had no gene match. The germline CDR1 and CDR2 sequences are SQVTM and ANQGSEA. The CDR3 sequence is 15 residues long. The CDR3 sequence is CSVPPRTSGYNEQFF. The CDR3 DNA follows: TGCAGCGTCCCCCCACGGACTAGCGGGTACAATGAGCAGTTCTTC.

The CDR3 bases are TGTGCCAGCAGCCACACTAGCGGGAGTTACTACAATGAGCAGTTCTTC. Translated: CASSHTSGSYYNEQFF. The V and J genes are TRBV11-2 and TRBJ2-1; 11 bases match TRBD2. Trimming at V came to 5 bases and at J to 3 bases, leaving 6 bases not matched to a gene. Germline CDR1 reads SGHAT; CDR2 reads FQNNGV. This CDR3 contains 16 residues.

This chain links TRBV11-1 with TRBJ2-1; 10 positions agree with TRBD2. Germline trimming cut 8 bases from V and 7 bases from J; bases unmatched to any gene: 8. The germline V gene has CDR1 SGHAT and CDR2 FQDESV (reference sequence). The CDR3 runs 14 residues. The DNA for the CDR3 is TGTGCCAGCTCCCCCGGACTAGCGGTAAATGAGCAGTTCTTC. This translates into CASSPGLAVNEQFF.

The chain employs TRBV5-1 and TRBJ2-1; the match to TRBD2 covers 7 bases. The CDR3 spans 16 residues. V gave up 0 bases and J gave up 9 bases; unmatched junction bases: 12. The germline V gene encodes CDR1 SGHRS and CDR2 YFSETQ. CDR3: CASSLAGGSSKGEQFF. CDR3 nucleotides: TGCGCCAGCAGCTTGGCCGGCGGGAGTAGCAAGGGTGAGCAGTTCTTC.

The chain employs TRBV2 and TRBJ1-6; D is unclear. This CDR3 spans 14 amino acids. The germline gives CDR1 SNHLY, CDR2 FYNNEI. The V and J ends lost 8 bases and 3 bases respectively, with 11 bases between them. CDR3 DNA sequence: TGTGCCAGCGAGGAGACCGACTATAATTCACCCCTCCACTTT. Its translation: CASEETDYNSPLHF.

J is TRBJ1-4 and V is TRBV11-2, with 8 nucleotides matching TRBD1. The CDR3 has 15 residues. Losses at the gene ends were 3 bases for V and 8 bases for J; bases not matched to a gene: 8. Germline values: CDR1 SGHAT, CDR2 FQNNGV. The CDR3: CASSFQTGEGEKLFF. DNA for the CDR3: TGTGCCAGCAGCTTCCAGACAGGGGAAGGGGAAAAACTGTTTTTT.

The chain employs TRBV12-2 and TRBJ2-5. The J call may not be correct, given that the DNA end is closer to TRBJ2-7. TRBV12-2 is flagged as a pseudogene. The CDR3 runs 13 residues. CDR3: CASRLEDRNEQYF. For the CDR3, the DNA is TGTGCAAGTCGCTTAGAGGACCGCAACGAGCAGTACTTC.

The V and J genes are TRBV27 and TRBJ2-7; 8 bases agree with TRBD1. This CDR3 is built from 13 residues. V lost 3 bases, J lost 5 bases, and 3 bases stayed unmatched. Germline CDR1 reads MNHEY; CDR2 reads SMNVEV (reference sequence). The DNA of the CDR3 is TGTGCCAGCAGTTTTGGACAGGGAAACGAGCAGTACTTC. It is translated as CASSFGQGNEQYF.

In this sample, this clone turned up a few times. The chain combines TRBV25-1 with TRBJ1-5; D not resolved. V was cut by 5 bases and J by 0 bases, with 8 bases left in between. Germline V gene data show CDR1 as MGHDK and CDR2 as SYGVNS. This CDR3 spans 14 amino acids. The CDR3 sequence is CASSNGFSNQPQHF. Here the CDR3 DNA reads TGTGCCAGCAGTAATGGGTTTAGCAATCAGCCCCAGCATTTT.

The rearrangement joins TRBV18 to TRBJ1-2; 8 nucleotides align to TRBD1. The CDR3 loop spans 15 amino acids. Germline V gene lookup returns CDR1 KGHSH and CDR2 LQKENI. V dropped 3 bases and J dropped 4; count of bases not matched to a gene: 7. CDR3 loop: CASSPAPGQAYGYTF. In DNA form, the CDR3 reads TGTGCCAGCTCACCGGCACCGGGACAGGCCTATGGCTACACCTTC.

V and J are TRBV5-5 and TRBJ2-3; D remains unclear. Trimming took 5 bases from V and 2 from J, leaving 6 bases between them. The CDR3 consists of 12 residues. Germline values: CDR1 SGHKS, CDR2 YYEKEE (reference sequence). The CDR3 protein is CASSPTTDTQYF. CDR3 sequence (DNA): TGTGCCAGCAGTCCCACCACAGATACGCAGTATTTT.

The J gene is TRBJ1-3, the V gene TRBV7-9; tentative D call: TRBD1 (5 bases). CDR3 size: 14 residues. V was cut by 5 bases and J by 2 bases, with 10 bases left in between. Germline V gives CDR1 SEHNR, CDR2 FQNEAQ (reference sequence). The CDR3 bases are TGTGCCAGCAGCCCTGGGACCGCTGGAAACACCATATATTTT. Residues: CASSPGTAGNTIYF.

The table lists this clone with many counts. The V and J genes are TRBV6-5 and TRBJ2-1, with D uncertain. Trimming stripped 6 bases from V and 0 bases from J, with 9 bases between. Germline assignment: CDR1 MNHEY and CDR2 SVGAGI. This CDR3 contains 14 residues. The CDR3 sequence: CASSLRVSYNEQFF. The CDR3 coding sequence is TGTGCCAGCAGCCTTAGGGTCTCCTACAATGAGCAGTTCTTC.

This clone has only a few counts. CDR3 DNA: TGTGCCACCCATTTAGGAACGAACACCGGGGAGCTGTTTTTT. Protein sequence: CATHLGTNTGELFF. The chain carries TRBV6-1 and TRBJ2-2; no firm D call. There are 14 residues in the CDR3. V gave up 10 bases and J gave up 0 bases, with 12 bases separating them. The germline CDR1 and CDR2 sequences are MNHNS and SASEGT.

The rearrangement uses TRBV7-9 and TRBJ2-1; D is uncertain. Looked up from germline, CDR1 is SEHNR and CDR2 is FQNEAQ (reference sequence). The CDR3 is 13 residues long. The V end was cut by 6 bases, the J end by 8 bases, with 14 bases between. CDR3 protein: CASRRDTDDEQFF. The CDR3 nucleotides read TGTGCCAGCAGGCGAGACACGGACGATGAGCAGTTCTTC.

Worth noting for this clone: One end of the junction is discordant with germline, which a read error may explain. The gene calls are TRBV5-1 and TRBJ2-5; 7 bases align to TRBD1. The CDR3 extends over 15 amino acids. From germline, CDR1 is SGHRS and CDR2 YFSETQ. CDR3 region: CVSSLGEGARETQYF. Written as DNA, the CDR3 is TGCGTCAGCAGCCTAGGAGAGGGGGCGAGGGAGACCCAGTACTTC.

The genes are TRBV19 and TRBJ1-1; D is undetermined. Trimming stripped 7 bases from V and 8 bases from J, with 11 bases between. The germline V gene encodes CDR1 LNHDA and CDR2 SQIVND (reference sequence). This CDR3 comprises 11 residues. The CDR3, as DNA: TGTGCCAGTAATTGGAGATTCGAAGCTTTCTTT. It encodes CASNWRFEAFF.

A note on this clone: Relative to the germline gene, one junction end is altered; a read error may explain this. This chain links TRBV7-3 with TRBJ2-7; no definite D call. The V gene's germline CDR1 is SGHTA and CDR2 FQGTGA. The CDR3 spans 9 residues. The CDR3: CASSRLWVF. The CDR3 bases are TGTGCTAGCAGCCGCCTCTGGGTCTTC.